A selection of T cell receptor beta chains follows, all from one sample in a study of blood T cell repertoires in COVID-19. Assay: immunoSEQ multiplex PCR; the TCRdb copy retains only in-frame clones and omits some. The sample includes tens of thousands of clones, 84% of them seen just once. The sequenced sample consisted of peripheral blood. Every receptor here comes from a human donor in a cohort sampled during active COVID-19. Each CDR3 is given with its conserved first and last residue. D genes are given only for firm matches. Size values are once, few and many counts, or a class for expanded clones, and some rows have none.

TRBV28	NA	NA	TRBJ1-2	TGTGCCAGCAGTTCCCCCGGACTCAGGCCCTTCGGCTACACCTTC	CASSSPGLRPFGYTF
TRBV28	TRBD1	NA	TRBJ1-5	TGTGCCAGCAGTTTAGGACAGGAAAAAGGAAATCAGCCCCAGCATTTT	CASSLGQEKGNQPQHF
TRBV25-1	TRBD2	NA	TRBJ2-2	TGTGCCAGCAGTGCGCTAGCGGGGGGTATCGGGGAGCTGTTTTTT	CASSALAGGIGELFF
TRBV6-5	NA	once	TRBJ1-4	TGTGCCAGCAGCCGGGATCGACGGGGGGGTGAAAAACTGTTTTTT	CASSRDRRGGEKLFF
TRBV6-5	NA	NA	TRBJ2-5	TGTGCCAGCAGTATTTTATTGACAGGAGCTGGGACCCAGTACTTC	CASSILLTGAGTQYF
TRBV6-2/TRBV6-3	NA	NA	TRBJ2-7	TGTGCCAGCAGTTTCCAGGGGAACTCCTACGAGCAGTACTTC	CASSFQGNSYEQYF
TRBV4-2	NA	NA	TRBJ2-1	TGTGCCAGCAGTTTCAACAATGAGCAGTTCTTC	CASSFNNEQFF
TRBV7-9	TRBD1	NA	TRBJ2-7	TGTGCCAGCAGCCCGGCGCCAGGGGGAACCCACGAGCAGTACTTC	CASSPAPGGTHEQYF
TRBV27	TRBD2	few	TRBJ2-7	TGTGCCAGCAGTATGGGACTAGCGTACGAGCAGTACTTC	CASSMGLAYEQYF
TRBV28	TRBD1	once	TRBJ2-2	TGTGCCAGCAGCCGACAGGGTATCTCCGGGGAGCTGTTTTTT	CASSRQGISGELFF
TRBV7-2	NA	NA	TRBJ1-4	TGTGCCAGCAGCGTAGGGGACTGGAGGGCTAATGAAAAACTGTTTTTT	CASSVGDWRANEKLFF
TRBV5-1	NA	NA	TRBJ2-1	TGCGCCAGCGGAGGAAGTTCGGGGTGGATCAATGAGCAGTTCTTC	CASGGSSGWINEQFF
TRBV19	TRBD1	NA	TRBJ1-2	TGTGCCAGTAGTACAAGGGACAGGTTAACGTATGGCTACACCTTC	CASSTRDRLTYGYTF
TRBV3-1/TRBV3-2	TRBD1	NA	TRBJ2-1	TGTGCCAGCAGCCAGACAGGGATGGGTGGGGATGAGCAGTTCTTC	CASSQTGMGGDEQFF
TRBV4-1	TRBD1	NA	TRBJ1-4	TGCGCCAGCAGCCAGACAGGGAGTAATAATGAAAAACTGTTTTTT	CASSQTGSNNEKLFF
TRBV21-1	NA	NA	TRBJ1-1	TGTGCCAGCAGCAAAGGATTAGCTGGACAGCAGAACACTGAAGCTTTCTTT	CASSKGLAGQQNTEAFF
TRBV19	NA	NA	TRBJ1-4	TGTGCCAGTAGTATCGGTGGAACTAATGAAAAACTGTTTTTT	CASSIGGTNEKLFF
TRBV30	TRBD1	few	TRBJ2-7	TGTGCCTGGAGTGTACTATCAGGGGGCTCCTACGAGCAGTACTTC	CAWSVLSGGSYEQYF